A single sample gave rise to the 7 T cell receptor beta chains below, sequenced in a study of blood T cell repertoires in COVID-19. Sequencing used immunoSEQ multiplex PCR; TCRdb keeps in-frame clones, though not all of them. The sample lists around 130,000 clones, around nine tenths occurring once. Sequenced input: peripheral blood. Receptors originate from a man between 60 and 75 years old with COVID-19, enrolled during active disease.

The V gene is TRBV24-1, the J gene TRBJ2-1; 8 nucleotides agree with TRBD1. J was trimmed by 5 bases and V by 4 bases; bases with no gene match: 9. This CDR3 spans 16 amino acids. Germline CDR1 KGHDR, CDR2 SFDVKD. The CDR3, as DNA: TGTGCCACCAGTGACCCGACCGGGACAGGAGACAATGAGCAGTTCTTC. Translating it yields CATSDPTGTGDNEQFF.

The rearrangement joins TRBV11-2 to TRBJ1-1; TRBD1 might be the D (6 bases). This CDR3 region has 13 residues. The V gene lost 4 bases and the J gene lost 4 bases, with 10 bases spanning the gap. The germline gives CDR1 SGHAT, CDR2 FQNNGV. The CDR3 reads CASSSRTATEAFF. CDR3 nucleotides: TGTGCCAGCAGCTCCAGGACAGCCACTGAAGCTTTCTTT.

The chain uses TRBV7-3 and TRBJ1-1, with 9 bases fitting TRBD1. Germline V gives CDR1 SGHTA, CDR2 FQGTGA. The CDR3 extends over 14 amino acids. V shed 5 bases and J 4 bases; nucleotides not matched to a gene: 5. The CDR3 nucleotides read TGTGCCAGCAGCCCTGGACAGGGGATCACTGAAGCTTTCTTT. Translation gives CASSPGQGITEAFF.

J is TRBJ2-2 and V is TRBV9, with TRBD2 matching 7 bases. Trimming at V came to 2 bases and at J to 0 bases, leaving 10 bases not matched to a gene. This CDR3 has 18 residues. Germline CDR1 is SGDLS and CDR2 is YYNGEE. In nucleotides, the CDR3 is TGTGCCAGCAGCGTCGAGGGGAGGGCCTACGCGAACACCGGGGAGCTGTTTTTT. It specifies CASSVEGRAYANTGELFF.

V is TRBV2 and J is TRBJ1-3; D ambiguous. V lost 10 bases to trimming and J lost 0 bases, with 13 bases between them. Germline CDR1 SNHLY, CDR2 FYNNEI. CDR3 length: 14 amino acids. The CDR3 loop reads CATSQQSSGNTIYF. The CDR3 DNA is TGTGCCACCTCTCAACAGAGCTCTGGAAACACCATATATTTT.

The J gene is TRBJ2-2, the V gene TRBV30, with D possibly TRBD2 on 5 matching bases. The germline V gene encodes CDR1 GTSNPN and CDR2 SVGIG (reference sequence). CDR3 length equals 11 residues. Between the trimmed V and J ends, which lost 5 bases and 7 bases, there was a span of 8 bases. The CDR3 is CAWERVGELFF. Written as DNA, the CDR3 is TGTGCCTGGGAGAGGGTCGGGGAGCTGTTTTTT.

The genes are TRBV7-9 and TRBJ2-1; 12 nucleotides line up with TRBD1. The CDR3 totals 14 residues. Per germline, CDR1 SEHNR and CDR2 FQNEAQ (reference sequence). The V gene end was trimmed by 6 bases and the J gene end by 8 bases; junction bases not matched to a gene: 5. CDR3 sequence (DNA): TGTGCCAGCAGGCCGGGACAGGGGGCTTATGAGCAGTTCTTC. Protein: CASRPGQGAYEQFF.